This TCR beta chain is from a study of blood T cells in healthy people across ages. A second PCR of about 7 to 11 cycles used a sample-barcoded 5' primer and a J-beta primer mix. TCRdb called the 5' RACE reads again in MiXCR, with one record for every CDR3 protein. The data contain 1.2 million to 1.5 million distinct CDR3 sequences, roughly 64% of them singletons. This CDR3 is 12 amino acids long. The germline CDR1 and CDR2 sequences are DFQATT and SNEGSKA (reference sequence). Sequences were obtained from blood. This TCR came from a man aged 18 to 35 in good health. The chain links TRBV20-1 to TRBJ2-5, with no clear D. The better agreement between TRBJ2-7 and the DNA end casts doubt on the J call. The CDR3 DNA reads as TGCAGTGCTACTGACGTTACCTACGAGCAGTACTTC. Translating gives CSATDVTYEQYF.